This TCR beta chain was captured by sequencing in a study of T cell repertoires in cytomegalovirus infection. As for the study in general: Matching HLA type and CMV infection were both indicated by public TCR beta signatures.

From the reads, TCRdb called clonotypes with MiXCR, one entry per CDR3 protein. The sample lists about 450,000 distinct CDR3 sequences, 30% to 40% seen once, with roughly 15% in the top ten. The CDR3 has 18 residues. The junction had 12 bases not matched to a gene; V was cut back by 4 bases and J by 2 bases. Germline CDR1 is SGHVS and CDR2 is FQNEAQ. Comment on this clonotype: Its target is unknown.

Study-level findings and limits: Carriers of CMV plus the relevant HLA were identified by cumulative public TCR beta family frequency. Predominance within the ex vivo response was attributable to HLA-C-restricted CMV-specific TCR beta clonotypes.

This clonotype was obtained from a human donor in good health (CMV status not recorded). Some clones in this sample may be carry-over from other donors' samples. The sequencing sample was made of PBMCs. V usage is TRBV7-8 and J usage is TRBJ2-3; 10 positions agree with TRBD2. CDR3 in DNA: TGTGCCAGCAGCTACCAGAGCGGGGGGGCTGGCGTCACAGATACGCAGTATTTT. Its translation: CASSYQSGGAGVTDTQYF.